A selection of T cell receptor beta chains follows, all from one sample in a study of T cell repertoires in cytomegalovirus infection. MiXCR, applied by TCRdb to the reads, yields one record per CDR3 protein. The sample consists of hundreds of thousands of distinct CDR3 sequences, around 35% of them appearing once. For these receptors, no antigen is known. Sample: cultured PBMCs, taken from culture after CMV antigen stimulation. These receptor sequences come from a human donor in good health (CMV status not recorded). Some clones in this sample may be carry-over from other donors' samples. The CDR3 runs from the conserved cysteine through the conserved F or W. D genes are given only for firm matches. Not every row has a clone size; where given, it reads once, few, many or a size class.

J	size	V	D	CDR3	DNA
TRBJ2-1	.	TRBV12-3/TRBV12-4	TRBD2	CASSSPGLAGGRSSYNEQFF	TGTGCCAGCAGTTCCCCGGGACTAGCGGGAGGCCGGAGCTCCTACAATGAGCAGTTCTTC
TRBJ2-1	.	TRBV27	.	CASREGWAFYNEQFF	TGTGCCAGCAGGGAGGGGTGGGCTTTTTACAATGAGCAGTTCTTC
TRBJ2-1	few	TRBV29-1	.	CSVGVSAYNEQFF	TGCAGCGTGGGTGTTAGCGCCTACAATGAGCAGTTCTTC
TRBJ2-1	few	TRBV7-6	.	CASSLGSISSYNEQFF	TGTGCCAGCAGCTTGGGATCGATAAGCTCCTACAATGAGCAGTTCTTC
TRBJ2-7	.	TRBV7-2	TRBD1	CASSRNRGYEQYF	TGTGCCAGCAGCCGGAACAGGGGATACGAGCAGTACTTC
TRBJ2-7	.	TRBV27	TRBD2	CASRKSTSFSYEQYF	TGTGCCAGCAGAAAATCGACTAGCTTCTCCTACGAGCAGTACTTC
TRBJ1-2	many	TRBV6-1	.	CASRMVGTRGYGYTF	TGTGCCAGCAGGATGGTGGGCACCCGAGGCTATGGCTACACCTTC
TRBJ1-4	.	TRBV5-6	.	CASSYPGNEKLFF	TGTGCCAGCAGCTACCCCGGGAATGAAAAACTGTTTTTT
TRBJ2-5	.	TRBV6-4	.	CASSDSGRPETQYF	TGTGCCAGCAGTGACTCGGGACGTCCGGAGACCCAGTACTTC
TRBJ2-3	few	TRBV6-1	.	CASSESWIGDTQYF	TGTGCCAGCAGTGAATCATGGATTGGGGATACGCAGTATTTT
TRBJ2-1	few	TRBV6-5	.	CASSYGYADSYNEQFF	TGTGCCAGCAGTTATGGTTACGCGGACTCCTACAATGAGCAGTTCTTC
TRBJ2-7	.	TRBV6-1	.	CASLSGHPYEQYF	TGTGCCAGCCTCTCCGGGCACCCCTACGAGCAGTACTTC
TRBJ2-7	many	TRBV7-9	.	CASSFVGYEQYF	TGTGCCAGCAGCTTCGTGGGGTACGAGCAGTACTTC
TRBJ2-3	.	TRBV6-1	.	CASSEHRTDTQYF	TGTGCCAGCAGTGAACACCGCACAGATACGCAGTATTTT
TRBJ2-3	.	TRBV4-3	TRBD2	CASSQDLDGLAGVTDTQYF	TGCGCCAGCAGCCAAGATCTTGACGGACTAGCGGGAGTTACAGATACGCAGTATTTT
TRBJ1-1	many	TRBV15	TRBD1	CATSGPDRGTEAFF	TGTGCCACCAGCGGACCCGACAGGGGAACTGAAGCTTTCTTT
TRBJ2-1	.	TRBV20-1	TRBD2	CSASTLAGVDEQFF	TGCAGTGCTAGCACGTTAGCGGGAGTTGATGAGCAGTTCTTC
TRBJ2-1	few	TRBV5-4	TRBD2	CASSLLASGSLDEQFF	TGTGCCAGCAGCTTGTTGGCTAGCGGGAGTCTAGATGAGCAGTTCTTC
TRBJ2-3	.	TRBV5-4	TRBD2	CASSLGSTSGGSTDTQYF	TGTGCCAGCAGCTTGGGATCGACTAGCGGGGGTAGCACAGATACGCAGTATTTT
TRBJ2-3	.	TRBV15	TRBD2	CATSGPSTAGDRLGQYF	TGTGCCACCAGCGGCCCTTCGACAGCGGGAGATCGGTTGGGGCAGTATTTT
TRBJ2-1	.	TRBV6-2/TRBV6-3	TRBD1	CASSVRTGAAGEQFF	TGTGCCAGCAGTGTCCGGACAGGGGCGGCGGGTGAGCAGTTCTTC
TRBJ2-1	.	TRBV12-3/TRBV12-4	TRBD2	CASRFRRGGNEQFF	TGTGCCAGCAGGTTTCGGCGGGGGGGGAATGAGCAGTTCTTC
TRBJ2-5	.	TRBV29-1	TRBD2	CSVNRGVGETQYF	TGCAGCGTTAATCGGGGGGTTGGGGAGACCCAGTACTTC
TRBJ1-2	.	TRBV7-9	TRBD1	CASSHGTGQPLGYTF	TGTGCCAGCAGCCACGGGACAGGGCAGCCCTTAGGCTACACCTTC
TRBJ2-4	.	TRBV5-1	.	CASSLGGLTQNIQYF	TGCGCCAGCAGCTTGGGGGGCTTGACACAGAACATTCAGTACTTC
TRBJ1-1	.	TRBV7-2	.	CASSWGRGGEAFF	TGTGCCAGCAGCTGGGGGAGGGGCGGTGAAGCTTTCTTT
TRBJ2-1	.	TRBV15	.	CATSRVRLGWGNEQFF	TGTGCCACCAGCAGAGTGAGACTAGGGTGGGGCAATGAGCAGTTCTTC
TRBJ1-1	many	TRBV28	TRBD1	CASSFSGTGGVGEAFF	TGTGCCAGCAGTTTTTCCGGGACAGGGGGCGTTGGTGAAGCTTTCTTT
TRBJ1-1	.	TRBV5-1	.	CASSQGKEAFF	TGCGCCAGCAGCCAAGGGAAAGAAGCTTTCTTT
TRBJ1-2	many	TRBV7-2	.	CASSARVNYGYTF	TGTGCCAGCAGCGCCAGGGTTAACTATGGCTACACCTTC
TRBJ2-3	few	TRBV9	.	CASSYSGHFTDTQYF	TGTGCCAGCAGCTACTCGGGACACTTCACAGATACGCAGTATTTT
TRBJ1-2	.	TRBV19	TRBD1	CASSSAGTGGALDGYTF	TGTGCCAGTAGTTCCGCCGGGACAGGGGGCGCTTTGGACGGCTACACCTTC
TRBJ2-3	.	TRBV7-2	TRBD2	CASSLMLAGGGVDTQYF	TGTGCCAGCAGCTTAATGCTAGCGGGAGGTGGAGTGGATACGCAGTATTTT
TRBJ2-3	.	TRBV7-9	.	CASSTWTYRTDTQYF	TGTGCCAGCAGCACGTGGACATACCGCACAGATACGCAGTATTTT
TRBJ2-7	.	TRBV6-2/TRBV6-3	.	CASRKGDTRSEQYF	TGTGCCAGCAGGAAAGGGGACACACGGAGCGAGCAGTACTTC
TRBJ2-5	.	TRBV20-1	.	CSAKNFPRGGETQYF	TGCAGTGCTAAAAACTTCCCCCGAGGGGGGGAGACCCAGTACTTC
TRBJ2-1	.	TRBV2	.	CASSERASSYNEQFF	TGTGCCAGCAGTGAGCGGGCGAGCTCCTACAATGAGCAGTTCTTC
TRBJ2-3	few	TRBV6-2/TRBV6-3	TRBD2	CASSPRPAGGDTQYF	TGTGCCAGCAGTCCCAGGCCCGCGGGAGGGGATACGCAGTATTTT
TRBJ2-6	.	TRBV5-1	TRBD1	CASSLAGGQGVSGANVLTF	TGCGCCAGCAGCTTGGCCGGCGGACAGGGGGTATCTGGGGCCAACGTCCTGACTTTC
TRBJ1-4	few	TRBV19	TRBD1	CASSIPTGLNEKLFF	TGTGCCAGTAGTATCCCGACAGGGCTGAATGAAAAACTGTTTTTT
TRBJ2-5	.	TRBV7-6	.	CASSLGSGVIQETQYF	TGTGCCAGCAGCTTAGGGTCGGGGGTTATCCAAGAGACCCAGTACTTC
TRBJ2-5	many	TRBV19	TRBD2	CASSTGLAGGETQYF	TGTGCCAGTAGTACCGGACTAGCGGGAGGAGAGACCCAGTACTTC
TRBJ2-4	many	TRBV5-1	TRBD2	CASSPTPGAGLLNIQYF	TGCGCCAGCAGCCCCACTCCAGGAGCGGGACTCCTTAACATTCAGTACTTC
TRBJ2-6	.	TRBV4-3	.	CASSPRADPGANVLTF	TGCGCCAGCAGCCCCCGCGCCGATCCTGGGGCCAACGTCCTGACTTTC
TRBJ1-5	.	TRBV12-3/TRBV12-4	.	CASILEGRRNQPQHF	TGTGCCAGCATCCTAGAGGGGAGACGCAATCAGCCCCAGCATTTT
TRBJ2-3	.	TRBV3-1	.	CASSQGYQRTQYF	TGTGCCAGCAGCCAAGGGTATCAACGAACGCAGTATTTT
TRBJ2-5	many	TRBV7-6	TRBD2	CASSFGTNQETQYF	TGTGCCAGCAGCTTTGGGACTAACCAAGAGACCCAGTACTTC
TRBJ2-2	few	TRBV7-3	TRBD2	CASSSSWRGGTGELFF	TGTGCCAGCAGCTCGAGCTGGCGCGGGGGCACCGGGGAGCTGTTTTTT
TRBJ2-5	few	TRBV5-6	TRBD2	CASSAGTSGQETQYF	TGTGCCAGCAGCGCTGGGACTAGCGGCCAAGAGACCCAGTACTTC
TRBJ1-5	few	TRBV4-1	TRBD1	CASSQDQTGYQPQHF	TGCGCCAGCAGCCAAGACCAGACAGGGTATCAGCCCCAGCATTTT